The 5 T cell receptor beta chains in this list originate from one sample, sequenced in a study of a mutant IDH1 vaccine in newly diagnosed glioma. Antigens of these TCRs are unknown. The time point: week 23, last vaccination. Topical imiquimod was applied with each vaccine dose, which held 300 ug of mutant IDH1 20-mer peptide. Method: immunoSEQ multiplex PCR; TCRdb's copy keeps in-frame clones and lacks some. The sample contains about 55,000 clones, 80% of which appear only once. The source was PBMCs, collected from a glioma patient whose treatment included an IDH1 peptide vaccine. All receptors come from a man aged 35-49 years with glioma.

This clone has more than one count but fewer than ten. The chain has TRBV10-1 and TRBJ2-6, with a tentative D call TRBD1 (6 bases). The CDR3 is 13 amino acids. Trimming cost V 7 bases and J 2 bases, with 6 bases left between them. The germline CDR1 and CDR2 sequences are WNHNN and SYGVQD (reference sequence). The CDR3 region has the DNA TGCGCCAGCAAGGGGGCTGGGGCCAACGTCCTGACTTTC. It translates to CASKGAGANVLTF.

The CDR3 sequence: CASSTQGTGYGYTF. CDR3 DNA: TGTGCCAGCAGTACCCAAGGGACCGGCTATGGCTACACCTTC. V gene TRBV5-4 combines with J gene TRBJ1-2, with D perhaps matching TRBD1 (5 bases). The germline V and J ends were trimmed by 5 bases and 4 bases, with 15 bases remaining between them. Germline assignment: CDR1 SGHNT and CDR2 YYREEE (reference sequence). CDR3 length equals 14 residues.

The CDR3 DNA reads as TGCGCCAGCAGCCAAGATGGTCGGGGTTTTGACACTGAAGCTTTCTTT. Its translation is CASSQDGRGFDTEAFF. The chain recombines TRBV4-1 with TRBJ1-1; D is unresolved. Between the trimmed V and J ends, which lost 0 bases and 3 bases, there was a span of 14 bases. CDR3 length equals 16 residues. The germline V gene encodes CDR1 MGHRA and CDR2 YSYEKL.

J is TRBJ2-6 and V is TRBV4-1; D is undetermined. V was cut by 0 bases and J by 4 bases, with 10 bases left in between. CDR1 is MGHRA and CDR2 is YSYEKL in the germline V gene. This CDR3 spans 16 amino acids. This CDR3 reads CASSQDPGAGANVLTF. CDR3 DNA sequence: TGCGCCAGCAGCCAAGATCCAGGAGCAGGGGCCAACGTCCTGACTTTC.

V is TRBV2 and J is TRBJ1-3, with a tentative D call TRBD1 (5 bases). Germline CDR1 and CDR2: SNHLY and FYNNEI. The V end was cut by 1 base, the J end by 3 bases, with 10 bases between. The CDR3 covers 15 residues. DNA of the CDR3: TGTGCCAGCAGTGAAGAAGGGGTTTTTGGAAACACCATATATTTT. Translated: CASSEEGVFGNTIYF.